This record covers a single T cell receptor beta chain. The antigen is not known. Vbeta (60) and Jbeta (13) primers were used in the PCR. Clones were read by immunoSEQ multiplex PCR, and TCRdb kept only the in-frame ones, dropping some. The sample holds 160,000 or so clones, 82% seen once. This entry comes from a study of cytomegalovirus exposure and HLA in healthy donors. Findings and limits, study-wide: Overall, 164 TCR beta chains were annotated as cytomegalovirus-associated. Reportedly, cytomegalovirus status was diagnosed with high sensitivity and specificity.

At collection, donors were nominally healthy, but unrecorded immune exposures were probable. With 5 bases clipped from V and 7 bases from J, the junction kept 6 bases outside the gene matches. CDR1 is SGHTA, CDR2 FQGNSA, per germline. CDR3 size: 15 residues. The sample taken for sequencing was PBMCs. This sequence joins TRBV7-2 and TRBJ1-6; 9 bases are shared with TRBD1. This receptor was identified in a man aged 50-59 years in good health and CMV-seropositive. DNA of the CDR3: TGTGCCAGCAGCCCCCGGACAGGGGAGAATTCACCCCTCCACTTT. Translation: CASSPRTGENSPLHF.